A selection of T cell receptor beta chains follows, all from one sample in a study of regulatory T cells in long-lasting Graves disease. TCRdb re-called the multiplex PCR reads with MiXCR, one entry per CDR3 protein. The sample yields about 430,000 distinct CDR3 sequences, 15% seen once. These data also formed part of another study, on T cells in Graves' hyperthyroidism and ophthalmopathy.

The sequences come from peripheral blood mononuclear cells (PBMCs), collected at new diagnosis, from a patient treated with antithyroid drugs. These receptors were taken from a woman aged 40 to 49 with Graves disease. Both conserved end residues are part of each CDR3. Fields, in order: J gene, V gene, D gene, clone size, CDR3 DNA, CDR3 protein. The D gene is left open where the match is weak. Only part of the rows carry a size: once, few, many, or a class if the clone is expanded.

>TRBJ2-2|TRBV7-9|TRBD2|.
TGTGCCAGCAGCTTAGGGGCCCTCACTAGCGGGAGGGCTACTTACACCGGGGAGCTGTTTTTT
CASSLGALTSGRATYTGELFF
>TRBJ2-1|TRBV29-1|TRBD2|few
TGCAGCGCTGGGGGGGGTCAGGGGCAGTTCTTC
CSAGGGQGQFF
>TRBJ2-2|TRBV9|TRBD2|.
TGTGCCAGCAGCGAGACTAGCGGGAACACCGGGGAGCTGTTTTTT
CASSETSGNTGELFF
>TRBJ1-2|TRBV6-1|TRBD1|many
TGTGCCAGCAGTAGGTCAAAAACGGGACAGGCATATGGCTACACCTTC
CASSRSKTGQAYGYTF
>TRBJ2-2|TRBV9|.|.
TGTGCCAGCAGCGACTCCCTTTGGGGGCCGGACACCGGGGAGCTGTTTTTT
CASSDSLWGPDTGELFF
>TRBJ2-1|TRBV12-3/TRBV12-4|.|many
TGTGCCAGCAATCCAGGGACATCCTCCTACAATGAGCAGTTCTTC
CASNPGTSSYNEQFF
>TRBJ2-7|TRBV12-3/TRBV12-4|TRBD1|.
TGTGCCAGTATGACAGGGGACTCCTACGAGCAGTACTTC
CASMTGDSYEQYF
>TRBJ2-3|TRBV20-1|TRBD2|many
TGCAGTGCCAGGCTAGCGGGAGGGAACATCCGTCCGCAGTATTTT
CSARLAGGNIRPQYF
>TRBJ1-6|TRBV28|TRBD1|many
TGTGCCAGCAGTTTATTTTGGGGACAGCTCTATAATTCACCCCTCCACTTT
CASSLFWGQLYNSPLHF
>TRBJ2-1|TRBV29-1|.|many
TGCAGCGTTGGCCAGGGGCCTTACAATGAGCAGTTCTTC
CSVGQGPYNEQFF
>TRBJ2-7|TRBV2|.|many
TGTGCCAGCCTCCGGGGCAAGTACGAGCAGTACTTC
CASLRGKYEQYF
>TRBJ1-5|TRBV19|TRBD1|.
TGTGCCAGCCAGGCCGGGACAGGGGTCTATAGCAATCAGCCCCAGCATTTT
CASQAGTGVYSNQPQHF
>TRBJ2-5|TRBV29-1|.|.
TGCAGCGTAGGAATGCCTAAAGAGACCCAGTACTTC
CSVGMPKETQYF
>TRBJ2-7|TRBV5-5|.|many
TGTGCCAGCAGCAAGGGACCGAACTCCTACGAGCAGTACTTC
CASSKGPNSYEQYF
>TRBJ1-1|TRBV10-3|.|many
TGTGCCATCAGTGAATTCCCAGAGAACACTGAAGCTTTCTTT
CAISEFPENTEAFF
>TRBJ2-7|TRBV2|.|.
TGTGCCAGCAGTGAAGAGAATATCGAGCAGTACTTC
CASSEENIEQYF
>TRBJ2-7|TRBV19|TRBD2|few
TGTGCCAGTAGTCCCCCCGGCGGGAGGGCCCTGTACGAGCAGTACTTC
CASSPPGGRALYEQYF
>TRBJ2-7|TRBV29-1|TRBD2|few
TGCAGCGCCCTAGCGGGGAACTCCTACGAGCAGTACTTC
CSALAGNSYEQYF
>TRBJ2-7|TRBV5-6|.|.
TGTGCCAGCAGAGGAGGGACCTTTGCTTCCTACGAGCAGTACTTC
CASRGGTFASYEQYF
>TRBJ2-2|TRBV6-1|TRBD1|many
TGTGCCAGCAGTGAATTCCCAGGGGGCGAGAACACCGGGGAGCTGTTTTTT
CASSEFPGGENTGELFF
>TRBJ1-1|TRBV19|.|many
TGTGCCAGCAACCAAAGGCACACGAACACTGAAGCTTTCTTT
CASNQRHTNTEAFF
>TRBJ1-1|TRBV4-1|TRBD1|few
TGCGCCAGCAGCCAACAAGGGACAGCGAACACTGAAGCTTTCTTT
CASSQQGTANTEAFF
>TRBJ2-7|TRBV6-1|TRBD2|many
TGTGCCAGCAGTCCCAGCCGGACTAGGGGCTACGAGCAGTACTTC
CASSPSRTRGYEQYF
>TRBJ2-3|TRBV5-1|.|many
TGCGCCAGCAGCTTGGGGAGTGTGGAGCCCACAGATACGCAGTATTTT
CASSLGSVEPTDTQYF
>TRBJ2-5|TRBV28|.|many
TGTGCCAGCAGTTTGGGTCGGGGAAGCCACCGCCAAGAGACCCAGTACTTC
CASSLGRGSHRQETQYF
>TRBJ2-5|TRBV12-3/TRBV12-4|.|many
TGTGCCAGCAGTCCCGGGACTGGCAAAGAGACCCAGTACTTC
CASSPGTGKETQYF
>TRBJ1-1|TRBV7-2|.|many
TGTGCCAGCAGCTTACGGAAGGGTGCTGAAGCTTTCTTT
CASSLRKGAEAFF
>TRBJ2-7|TRBV19|TRBD2|.
TGTGCCAGTAGTAGGGGCAACCCGGGAGGGCACCACGAGCAGTACTTC
CASSRGNPGGHHEQYF
>TRBJ1-5|TRBV6-1|.|.
TGTGCCAGCAGCCTACCCCCCCAGTGGGATAGCAATCAGCCCCAGCATTTT
CASSLPPQWDSNQPQHF
>TRBJ2-3|TRBV28|.|many
TGTGCCAGCAGTTTAAAGGGGGGTACGCAGTATTTT
CASSLKGGTQYF
>TRBJ2-1|TRBV28|.|many
TGTGCCAGCAACCGGGACCAATCCTACAATGAGCAGTTCTTC
CASNRDQSYNEQFF
>TRBJ2-7|TRBV28|.|many
TGTGCCAGCAGTTCCGGGGCCTGGGAGCAGTACTTC
CASSSGAWEQYF
>TRBJ1-2|TRBV24-1|.|many
TGTGCCACCAGTGAACAAGGGCGCGGCTACACCTTC
CATSEQGRGYTF
>TRBJ2-7|TRBV4-3|.|.
TGCGCCAGCAGCCAAGATCGGGGACAAGGCGCAGTGCAGTACTTC
CASSQDRGQGAVQYF
>TRBJ2-7|TRBV20-1|.|few
TGCAGTGTCCCGGTAGGCTACGAGCAGTACTTC
CSVPVGYEQYF
>TRBJ2-3|TRBV10-3|TRBD2|many
TGTGCCATCAGTGAAGGACTAGCAGCAGATACGCAGTATTTT
CAISEGLAADTQYF
>TRBJ1-4|TRBV12-3/TRBV12-4|TRBD1|.
TGTGCCAGCACCGAGCGCGGGACAGGGAGCCCGAAAAGAGAAAAACTGTTTTTT
CASTERGTGSPKREKLFF
>TRBJ2-1|TRBV5-1|TRBD2|few
TGCGCCAGCAGCCCCCTTACTAGCGGGAGAGGGAATGAGCAGTTCTTC
CASSPLTSGRGNEQFF
>TRBJ2-3|TRBV7-2|TRBD2|.
TGTGCCAGCAGCTTAGTAGGGGGAGCGGGAGGGCCCTCAAGCACAGATACGCAGTATTTT
CASSLVGGAGGPSSTDTQYF
>TRBJ1-2|TRBV12-3/TRBV12-4|TRBD1|many
TGTGCCAGCAGGCCGTCGACAGGGGGCGCATGGTATGGCTACACCTTC
CASRPSTGGAWYGYTF
>TRBJ2-3|TRBV13|TRBD2|.
TGTACCAGCAGCTTCGGACTAGCGGGAGCAGATACGCAGTATTTT
CTSSFGLAGADTQYF
>TRBJ1-6|TRBV18|.|few
TGTGCCAGCAGGCGGACAAACTGGAATTCACCCCTCCACTTT
CASRRTNWNSPLHF
>TRBJ2-1|TRBV29-1|.|few
TGCAGCGTTGAAGATGGCGGGCCGAGCTCCTACAATGAGCAGTTCTTC
CSVEDGGPSSYNEQFF
>TRBJ1-2|TRBV19|TRBD1|many
TGTGCCAGTAGTACACCACGGACAGGCGACTATGGCTACACCTTC
CASSTPRTGDYGYTF
>TRBJ1-2|TRBV19|.|many
TGTGCCAGTAGTATCGGAAACCCGGGTCAGAACTATGGCTACACCTTC
CASSIGNPGQNYGYTF
>TRBJ2-5|TRBV11-1|TRBD2|many
TGTGCCAGCAGCCCGGGACTAGCCTCGGTGGGGCAAGAGACCCAGTACTTC
CASSPGLASVGQETQYF
>TRBJ2-1|TRBV19|.|many
TGTGCCAGTAGTATAGGGGTGGGCAATGAGCAGTTCTTC
CASSIGVGNEQFF
>TRBJ2-7|TRBV7-8|.|few
TGTGCCAGCAGCGCCGGGAGCCAATTTGCCTACGAGCAGTACTTC
CASSAGSQFAYEQYF